Listed below are T cell receptor beta chains from one sample, sequenced in a study of T-cell reconstitution after alpha-beta-depleted transplantation in children. TCRdb called the PCR reads again in MiXCR, with one record for every CDR3 protein. The table includes approximately 980,000 distinct CDR3 sequences, around 30% detected once. Sequencing was performed on PBMCs, mostly from graft donor cells, taken 360 days after TCRalphabeta/CD19-depleted stem cell transplant. These receptors came from a boy younger than two who had a stem cell transplant for SCID, so the T cells may come from the graft donor. Each CDR3 is given with its conserved first and last residue.

CDR3 protein	V gene	J gene
CASSYSSGWDRGYNEQFF	TRBV6-5	TRBJ2-1
CASSLYGGSTDTQYF	TRBV7-9	TRBJ2-3
CASSLYFQSDYNEQFF	TRBV5-1	TRBJ2-1
CASSYQGLSQYF	TRBV12-3/TRBV12-4	TRBJ2-5
CAWTSQETQYF	TRBV30	TRBJ2-5
CASSRVAGSSYEQYF	TRBV12-3/TRBV12-4	TRBJ2-7
CASSLSGTGNIQYF	TRBV27	TRBJ2-4
CASSPRFRGQWETQYF	TRBV12-3/TRBV12-4	TRBJ2-5
CATSRDWPKTSGNTIYF	TRBV15	TRBJ1-3
CASSVGTGNYNEQFF	TRBV14	TRBJ2-1
CSARGGGLGYTF	TRBV20-1	TRBJ1-2
CASSESGKETQYF	TRBV10-1	TRBJ2-5
CASSRDRWEMNTEAFF	TRBV28	TRBJ1-1
CASSVEASGDTQYF	TRBV9	TRBJ2-3
CASSVGSYNSPLHF	TRBV9	TRBJ1-6
CASSFSGQTSYEQYF	TRBV5-1	TRBJ2-7
CASSGWYLGTTDTQYF	TRBV18	TRBJ2-3
CASSRGSPGGEQFF	TRBV4-1	TRBJ2-1
CAISKLQGTHGYTF	TRBV10-3	TRBJ1-2
CASSLVLAGPYEQYF	TRBV5-1	TRBJ2-7
CSARDVVAGTYEQYF	TRBV20-1	TRBJ2-7
CASSSNRGRRGGYTF	TRBV12-3/TRBV12-4	TRBJ1-2
CADAGDLAKNIQYF	TRBV11-3	TRBJ2-4
CASSLTLDSTDTQYF	TRBV5-1	TRBJ2-3
CATSRAPDTQYF	TRBV15	TRBJ2-3
CASSWRVGQQETQYF	TRBV7-2	TRBJ2-5
CASSLTIAGEQFF	TRBV12-3/TRBV12-4	TRBJ2-1
CASSLALGPLYNEQFF	TRBV5-5	TRBJ2-1
CASSPGTGASPYGYTF	TRBV7-6	TRBJ1-2
CASSPTGAAGELFF	TRBV3-1	TRBJ2-2
CATQKGGGTLNTGELFF	TRBV12-3/TRBV12-4	TRBJ2-2
CASSEQLYYGYTF	TRBV25-1	TRBJ1-2
CASSYGLAGADIQGELFF	TRBV7-6	TRBJ2-2
CSARLGGDNQPQHF	TRBV20-1	TRBJ1-5
CASSRHQGNTEAFF	TRBV5-1	TRBJ1-1
CASSPHGQGYGYTF	TRBV12-3/TRBV12-4	TRBJ1-2